One sample yielded the 2 T cell receptor beta chains listed below, sequenced in a study of blood T cell repertoires in COVID-19. Data came from immunoSEQ multiplex PCR; TCRdb stores just in-frame clones and leaves some out. The profile covers about 92,000 clones, with around three quarters appearing a single time and roughly 8.2% taken by the ten largest. Material: peripheral blood. Receptors were obtained from a man aged 45-65 years who had recovered from COVID-19.

The V call is TRBV3-1 (or the pseudogene TRBV3-2), the J call TRBJ1-2, with D perhaps TRBD1 (5 bases). Per the germline V gene, CDR1 is LGHDT and CDR2 is YNNKEL (reference sequence). The CDR3 is made up of 13 amino acids. V lost 3 bases, J lost 6 bases, and 11 bases lay in between. CDR3 protein: CASSQWEGDGYTF. In nucleotides, the CDR3 is TGTGCCAGCAGCCAGTGGGAAGGGGATGGCTACACCTTC.

The chain recombines TRBV12-3 or TRBV12-4 with TRBJ2-1; D is ambiguous. With 6 bases removed from V and 6 bases from J, the gap between germline ends came to 9 bases. The CDR3 loop spans 12 amino acids. For the CDR3, the DNA is TGTGCCAGCAGGTTTGGCCTCAATGAGCAGTTCTTC. This gives the protein CASRFGLNEQFF.